Listed below are T cell receptor beta chains from one sample, sequenced in a study of blood T cell repertoires in COVID-19. Profiled with immunoSEQ multiplex PCR; TCRdb holds only in-frame clones, not every one. The sample lists approximately 150,000 clones; approximately 90% were seen once. The sequenced material came from peripheral blood. These receptors were obtained from a woman aged 55 to 70 with active or convalescent COVID-19. CDR3s include the opening cysteine and the closing phenylalanine or tryptophan. D genes are given only for firm matches. The listing skips clone size in some rows; elsewhere it reads once, few, many or a size class.

>.|TRBJ1-2|17|TRBD1|TRBV7-9
TGTGCCAGCAGCTCGCTCAAAACAGGGGTGACTAACTATGGCTACACCTTC
CASSSLKTGVTNYGYTF
>.|TRBJ2-3|16|TRBD1|TRBV18
TGTGCCAGCTCACCGCGCGGGACAGGGGGCACAGATACGCAGTATTTT
CASSPRGTGGTDTQYF
>.|TRBJ2-5|13|.|TRBV18
TGTGCCAGCTCACCCTCCGTTGTGGAGACCCAGTACTTC
CASSPSVVETQYF
>.|TRBJ1-3|15|.|TRBV19
TGTGCCAGTAGTATCCCCGGCCAGGGCGGAAACACCATATATTTT
CASSIPGQGGNTIYF
>once|TRBJ2-7|11|.|TRBV20-1
TGCAGTGCATACGCAGGGTACGAGCAGTACTTC
CSAYAGYEQYF
>.|TRBJ2-1|15|.|TRBV11-1
TGTGCCAGCAGCCAATTAGAATACTCCTACAATGAGCAGTTCTTC
CASSQLEYSYNEQFF
>.|TRBJ1-4|13|TRBD1|TRBV9
TGTGCCAGCAGCGGTCCGGGACAGGAGAAACTGTTTTTT
CASSGPGQEKLFF
>.|TRBJ1-5|14|TRBD1|TRBV19
TGTGCCAGTAGCACGGGACAGGGGATTCAGCCCCAGCATTTT
CASSTGQGIQPQHF
>.|TRBJ2-1|15|TRBD1|TRBV7-2
TGTGCCAGCAGCTTAGCCGGGACAGCCTACAATGAGCAGTTCTTC
CASSLAGTAYNEQFF
>.|TRBJ2-3|14|.|TRBV10-3
TGTGCCATCAATAGCGGAACTAGCACAGATACGCAGTATTTT
CAINSGTSTDTQYF
>.|TRBJ1-2|15|.|TRBV3-1/TRBV3-2
TGTGCCAGCAGCCAAGTCGAGACAGGCCCTAGTGGCTACACCTTC
CASSQVETGPSGYTF
>.|TRBJ2-5|14|.|TRBV7-2
TGTGCCAGCAGCCGGCCCAGGGCGGGGGAGACCCAGTACTTC
CASSRPRAGETQYF
>few|TRBJ2-7|17|TRBD1|TRBV6-1
TGTGCCAGCAGTGTAACCGGGACAGGGCCCCAACTCTACGAGCAGTACTTC
CASSVTGTGPQLYEQYF
>.|TRBJ2-7|17|TRBD2|TRBV7-9
TGTGCCAGCAGCTTAGCGGGAGGGATACGGAGCTCCTACGAGCAGTACTTC
CASSLAGGIRSSYEQYF
>.|TRBJ1-6|16|.|TRBV7-8
TGTGCCAGCAGCTTTCTAGGGGGAGGGAATAATTCACCCCTCCACTTT
CASSFLGGGNNSPLHF
>.|TRBJ2-5|13|TRBD2|TRBV7-2
TGTGCCAGCAGCTCTAGCGGCCCGGAGACCCAGTACTTC
CASSSSGPETQYF
>.|TRBJ1-2|16|.|TRBV5-4
TGTGCCAGCAGCTTGGGAGGAGGGAACTATAACTATGGCTACACCTTC
CASSLGGGNYNYGYTF
>.|TRBJ1-2|14|.|TRBV5-1
TGCGCCAGCAGCTTGGACTCTGGCGGGGATGGCTACACCTTC
CASSLDSGGDGYTF
>.|TRBJ1-1|13|TRBD1|TRBV12-3/TRBV12-4
TGTGCCAGCAGTCCGGACAGGGCCGCTGAAGCTTTCTTT
CASSPDRAAEAFF
>.|TRBJ1-3|16|.|TRBV7-9
TGTGCCAGCAGCTACCACGTGGAGGTGTCTGGAAACACCATATATTTT
CASSYHVEVSGNTIYF
>.|TRBJ2-7|12|.|TRBV12-3/TRBV12-4
TGTGCCAGCAGGGGGACTTCCCGCGAGCAGTACTTC
CASRGTSREQYF
>few|TRBJ2-1|15|TRBD2|TRBV6-2/TRBV6-3
TGTGCCAGCAGTTCACTAGCGGTCTCCTACAATGAGCAGTTCTTC
CASSSLAVSYNEQFF
>.|TRBJ2-3|12|.|TRBV7-2
TGTGCCAGCAGCTTACAAGGGGTTACGCAGTATTTT
CASSLQGVTQYF
>once|TRBJ2-2|15|TRBD1|TRBV5-5
TGTGCCAGCAGCACAGACAGGGTAAAGACCGGGGAGCTGTTTTTT
CASSTDRVKTGELFF
>.|TRBJ2-5|14|.|TRBV3-1/TRBV3-2
TGTGCCAGCAGCCGGGACTGGACACAAGAGACCCAGTACTTC
CASSRDWTQETQYF
>few|TRBJ1-6|13|TRBD1|TRBV6-2/TRBV6-3
TGTGCCAGCAGTCAACTTCAGGGGGCTCCCCTCCACTTT
CASSQLQGAPLHF
>.|TRBJ1-2|10|.|TRBV29-1
TGCAGCGTTGGGGAGGAGACCTACACCTTC
CSVGEETYTF
>once|TRBJ2-5|14|.|TRBV11-2
TGTGCCAGCAGCTCTAACGGGGTGCGAGAGACCCAGTACTTC
CASSSNGVRETQYF
>.|TRBJ1-1|15|TRBD1|TRBV4-3
TGCGCCAGCAGCCAACGACAGGGGGAATGGACTGAAGCTTTCTTT
CASSQRQGEWTEAFF
>.|TRBJ1-1|15|.|TRBV6-5
TGTGCCAGCAGTTACTCGGGGGGGCTGGGCACTGAAGCTTTCTTT
CASSYSGGLGTEAFF
>.|TRBJ1-2|18|TRBD1|TRBV19
TGTGCCAGTAGTACCCCTGACGGGACAGGGGGTGTTCGCGATGGCTACACCTTC
CASSTPDGTGGVRDGYTF